The present entry profiles one TCR beta chain with its context. This record comes from a study of T-cell memory formation after mild COVID-19. TCRdb reanalysed the 5' RACE reads using MiXCR and keeps one entry per CDR3 protein. This sample has fewer than 250,000 distinct CDR3 sequences, with approximately 30% found just once. Germline CDR1 MNHEY, CDR2 SVGAGI. V dropped 2 bases and J dropped 4; count of bases not matched to a gene: 10. This CDR3 comprises 16 residues. This TCR derives from an adult woman who had mild COVID-19 (a few samples of this study predate the infection). Cell type and time point are not known. The chain employs TRBV6-5 and TRBJ1-1, with TRBD1 identical over 7 bases. Material for sequencing was PBMCs or a T cell subset sorted from them (not recorded which). The CDR3 reads CASSYIVGGGRTEAFF. The DNA for the CDR3 is TGTGCCAGCAGTTACATCGTGGGAGGGGGCCGCACTGAAGCTTTCTTT.